A selection of T cell receptor beta chains follows, all from one sample in a study of blood T cell repertoires in COVID-19. Some clones are missing from TCRdb's copy, which holds only in-frame ones; the method was immunoSEQ multiplex PCR. The sample consists of 150,000 or so clones, roughly 88% of them appearing once. Sequenced: PBMCs or T cells enriched from blood (not recorded which). The receptors shown here come from a woman aged 30 to 39 with acute COVID-19. Each CDR3 is given with its conserved first and last residue. The D gene is left open where the match is weak. A clone size is listed for some rows: how often the clone was seen (once, few, many), or a class if it is expanded.

V: TRBV7-2; size: once; J: TRBJ2-7; D: .; DNA: TGTGCCAGCAGCTCGGTAGGGGGTGGCTCCTACGAGCAGTACTTC; CDR3: CASSSVGGGSYEQYF
V: TRBV27; size: .; J: TRBJ1-2; D: .; DNA: TGTGCCAGCAGTTTAGACGCAGGGCTAGGAACCACCTATGGCTACACCTTC; CDR3: CASSLDAGLGTTYGYTF
V: TRBV11-2; size: .; J: TRBJ2-1; D: TRBD2; DNA: TGTGCCAGCAGCTTAGGGGGACTAGCGGGCAATGAGCAGTTCTTC; CDR3: CASSLGGLAGNEQFF
V: TRBV7-9; size: once; J: TRBJ1-4; D: TRBD1; DNA: TGTGCCAGCAGCCCAGGACAGGGGCATTCGCTGTTTTTT; CDR3: CASSPGQGHSLFF
V: TRBV3-1/TRBV3-2; size: .; J: TRBJ2-7; D: .; DNA: TGTGCCAGCAGCCAAGATCTGGGACTTCCCTACGAGCAGTACTTC; CDR3: CASSQDLGLPYEQYF
V: TRBV3-1/TRBV3-2; size: .; J: TRBJ2-4; D: TRBD2; DNA: TGTGCCAGCAGCCAATCTTACACTAGCGGACTAGCCAAAAACATTCAGTACTTC; CDR3: CASSQSYTSGLAKNIQYF
V: TRBV6-5; size: few; J: TRBJ1-1; D: .; DNA: TGTGCCAGCCGTTCGGGGGGCCTGAACACTGAAGCTTTCTTT; CDR3: CASRSGGLNTEAFF
V: TRBV5-4; size: .; J: TRBJ2-7; D: TRBD2; DNA: TGTGCCAGCAGCTTGAGGACTAGTGAATACGAGCAGTACTTC; CDR3: CASSLRTSEYEQYF
V: TRBV5-1; size: .; J: TRBJ2-5; D: .; DNA: TGCGCCAGCAGCTTGGACAGGGAAGAGACCCAGTACTTC; CDR3: CASSLDREETQYF
V: TRBV5-4; size: .; J: TRBJ2-2; D: TRBD2; DNA: TGTGCCAGCTCGCGAGCCGGGGGGCTAGCGGGAACCGGGGAGCTGTTTTTT; CDR3: CASSRAGGLAGTGELFF
V: TRBV28; size: .; J: TRBJ2-5; D: .; DNA: TGTGCCAGCAGTTTAAGCGGTGAGAGGAAGACCCAGTACTTC; CDR3: CASSLSGERKTQYF
V: TRBV28; size: .; J: TRBJ1-2; D: .; DNA: TGTGCCAGCAGTTTATTGAGAGCGGAGTTCTATGGCTACACCTTC; CDR3: CASSLLRAEFYGYTF
V: TRBV27; size: .; J: TRBJ1-1; D: TRBD1; DNA: TGTGCCAGCAGGTCACCAGGGGGCTTCGCTGAAGCTTTCTTT; CDR3: CASRSPGGFAEAFF
V: TRBV6-2/TRBV6-3; size: .; J: TRBJ2-7; D: TRBD1; DNA: TGTGCCAGCAGTTATGGTACAGGGGGCTACGAGCAGTACTTC; CDR3: CASSYGTGGYEQYF
V: TRBV19; size: .; J: TRBJ2-7; D: TRBD1; DNA: TGTGCCAGTAGGTGGCAGGGGGAAAAAGTCTACGAGCAGTACTTC; CDR3: CASRWQGEKVYEQYF
V: TRBV7-2; size: .; J: TRBJ1-5; D: .; DNA: TGTGCCAGCACCTCCCTGGGAGGCAATCAGCCCCAGCATTTT; CDR3: CASTSLGGNQPQHF
V: TRBV19; size: .; J: TRBJ2-2; D: .; DNA: TGTGCCAGTAGGCTAGAGGGCACCGGGGAGCTGTTTTTT; CDR3: CASRLEGTGELFF
V: TRBV6-1; size: .; J: TRBJ1-2; D: .; DNA: TGTGCCAGCAGTGATGGGTTGGGGGCCCGGTGGGACTATGGCTACACCTTC; CDR3: CASSDGLGARWDYGYTF
V: TRBV4-3; size: .; J: TRBJ2-2; D: TRBD1; DNA: TGCGCCAGCAGTCGGACAGGGTTCACCGGGGAGCTGTTTTTT; CDR3: CASSRTGFTGELFF
V: TRBV7-2; size: .; J: TRBJ1-1; D: .; DNA: TGTGCCAGCAGGATGTCGGGGGAGAACACTGAAGCTTTCTTT; CDR3: CASRMSGENTEAFF
V: TRBV7-3; size: .; J: TRBJ2-3; D: .; DNA: TGTGCCAGCAGCCCAGTAATTCCTGGTACGCAGTATTTT; CDR3: CASSPVIPGTQYF
V: TRBV4-1; size: once; J: TRBJ1-6; D: .; DNA: TGCGCCAGCAGCCAAACAGGGAGAAATTCACCCCTCCACTTT; CDR3: CASSQTGRNSPLHF
V: TRBV18; size: .; J: TRBJ2-7; D: TRBD1; DNA: TGTGCCAGCTCACCAACTGGGACAGGGAACTACGAGCAGTACTTC; CDR3: CASSPTGTGNYEQYF
V: TRBV28; size: .; J: TRBJ2-2; D: .; DNA: TGTGCCAGGGACTCGGCAGGCGCGAACACCGGGGAGCTGTTTTTT; CDR3: CARDSAGANTGELFF
V: TRBV2; size: .; J: TRBJ1-3; D: .; DNA: TGTGCCAGCAGTGATTGGCTCTCTGGAAACACCATATATTTT; CDR3: CASSDWLSGNTIYF
V: TRBV7-3; size: .; J: TRBJ1-5; D: .; DNA: TGTGCCAGCAGCTTAAACGGAGATCAGCCCCAGCATTTT; CDR3: CASSLNGDQPQHF
V: TRBV6-5; size: .; J: TRBJ2-1; D: TRBD2; DNA: TGTGCCAGCCAGGGGAGGGCTAGCGGGATCGATGAGCAGTTCTTC; CDR3: CASQGRASGIDEQFF
V: TRBV27; size: .; J: TRBJ2-3; D: .; DNA: TGTGCCAGCAGTTTCATGGGGGGGCCCACAGATACGCAGTATTTT; CDR3: CASSFMGGPTDTQYF
V: TRBV12-3/TRBV12-4; size: .; J: TRBJ2-7; D: .; DNA: TGTGCCAGCAGTTTATTGTCGGACGAGCAGTACTTC; CDR3: CASSLLSDEQYF
V: TRBV28; size: .; J: TRBJ1-1; D: .; DNA: TGTGCCAGCAAGCTTCAGGGAGGGACTGAAGCTTTCTTT; CDR3: CASKLQGGTEAFF
V: TRBV6-1; size: .; J: TRBJ2-3; D: .; DNA: TGTGCCAGCAGTGATCCTAGAGATACGCAGTATTTT; CDR3: CASSDPRDTQYF
V: TRBV28; size: .; J: TRBJ1-3; D: TRBD1; DNA: TGTGCCAGCAGTCCACCGGGGGGACAGGTAGCAAGAAACACCATATATTTT; CDR3: CASSPPGGQVARNTIYF
V: TRBV28; size: .; J: TRBJ2-1; D: .; DNA: TGTGCCAGCAGTTTCGTAGGCAAGCGATACAATGAGCAGTTCTTC; CDR3: CASSFVGKRYNEQFF
V: TRBV28; size: .; J: TRBJ2-5; D: TRBD2; DNA: TGTGCCAGCAGTTTTGATCCAGGGAGGGGTGAAGGGACCCAGTACTTC; CDR3: CASSFDPGRGEGTQYF
V: TRBV7-2; size: .; J: TRBJ2-7; D: .; DNA: TGTGCCAGCAGCTTAGATAATAGCGCAGAGCAGTACTTC; CDR3: CASSLDNSAEQYF
V: TRBV7-2; size: .; J: TRBJ2-7; D: .; DNA: TGTGCCAGCAGCTTACGTGGGAGTGAGCAGTACTTC; CDR3: CASSLRGSEQYF
V: TRBV28; size: .; J: TRBJ2-1; D: .; DNA: TGTGCCAGCAGTTTGGGGCAGCCCTACCACAATGAGCAGTTCTTC; CDR3: CASSLGQPYHNEQFF
V: TRBV28; size: .; J: TRBJ1-2; D: TRBD1; DNA: TGTGCCAGCAGTCGCGACAGGGGGCGGAATGGCTACACCTTC; CDR3: CASSRDRGRNGYTF
V: TRBV7-2; size: .; J: TRBJ1-2; D: .; DNA: TGTGCCAGCAGCTTAGCGACAGGCTATGGCTACACCTTC; CDR3: CASSLATGYGYTF
V: TRBV28; size: .; J: TRBJ1-1; D: .; DNA: TGTGCCAGCAGTTTAGGGCAGGGGATTCGAACTGAAGCTTTCTTT; CDR3: CASSLGQGIRTEAFF
V: TRBV28; size: .; J: TRBJ1-4; D: TRBD1; DNA: TGTGCCAGCAGCTCACAGGGGGGAAAAAAACTGTTTTTT; CDR3: CASSSQGGKKLFF
V: TRBV7-2; size: .; J: TRBJ2-7; D: TRBD1; DNA: TGTGCCAGCAGCTTAGTGGGACAGGGGGAGGCCTACGAGCAGTACTTC; CDR3: CASSLVGQGEAYEQYF
V: TRBV6-5; size: .; J: TRBJ2-7; D: TRBD1; DNA: TGTGCCAGCAGTTACTCGTGGGGACAGGGTTCCGAGCAGTACTTC; CDR3: CASSYSWGQGSEQYF
V: TRBV9; size: .; J: TRBJ1-1; D: .; DNA: TGTGCCAGCAGCGTAGATTTTGGGCAGGGATTGGACACTGAAGCTTTCTTT; CDR3: CASSVDFGQGLDTEAFF
V: TRBV6-5; size: few; J: TRBJ2-3; D: TRBD2; DNA: TGTGCCAGCAGACCCGGGACTACCCAAAATACGCAGTATTTT; CDR3: CASRPGTTQNTQYF
V: TRBV10-3; size: once; J: TRBJ2-5; D: .; DNA: TGTGCCATCAGTGAGTCTGGACAGATCCAAGAGACCCAGTACTTC; CDR3: CAISESGQIQETQYF
V: TRBV10-3; size: .; J: TRBJ2-5; D: .; DNA: TGTGCCATCAGTGAGTCGATTGGGGGGGAGACCCAGTACTTC; CDR3: CAISESIGGETQYF
V: TRBV6-1; size: .; J: TRBJ1-2; D: TRBD1; DNA: TGTGCCAGCAGTGAACAACAGGGGAGCTATGGCTACACCTTC; CDR3: CASSEQQGSYGYTF
V: TRBV30; size: .; J: TRBJ2-3; D: TRBD2; DNA: TGTGCCTGGACCCGCTTGGCTAGCGGGACACATACGCAGTATTTT; CDR3: CAWTRLASGTHTQYF
V: TRBV7-2; size: .; J: TRBJ1-5; D: TRBD1; DNA: TGTGCCAGCAGCTTAGGTGGAACAGGGGCGAATCAGCCCCAGCATTTT; CDR3: CASSLGGTGANQPQHF
V: TRBV30; size: .; J: TRBJ2-4; D: TRBD2; DNA: TGTGCCTGGAGTGACCTAGCGGGAGGCACCATTCAGTACTTC; CDR3: CAWSDLAGGTIQYF
V: TRBV6-5; size: .; J: TRBJ2-3; D: .; DNA: TGTGCCAGCAGTTACGGGTCGGGAGTGGCCACAGATACGCAGTATTTT; CDR3: CASSYGSGVATDTQYF
V: TRBV27; size: .; J: TRBJ2-6; D: .; DNA: TGTGCCAGCAGTTTCCGACAGGCCTTCCCCAGCTCTGGGGCCAACGTCCTGACTTTC; CDR3: CASSFRQAFPSSGANVLTF